Listed below are T cell receptor beta chains from one sample, sequenced in a study of response to subunit inactivated influenza vaccine. TCRdb ran MiXCR on the RT-PCR reads and lists one entry per CDR3 protein. The repertoire has some 570,000 distinct CDR3 sequences, about 11% of them found once; the top ten carry approximately 10%. The same data also went into a second study, on T cells expressing NK-cell markers.

Sequenced here: PBMCs from blood, sampled on the day of vaccination. These receptor sequences come from a man aged 50 to 59 who received an inactivated influenza vaccine. Both conserved end residues are part of each CDR3.

V,CDR3
TRBV20-1,CSANPGSVWNEQFF
TRBV24-1,CATSDSTVVQETQYF
TRBV5-1,CASSLFRQQNTGELFF
TRBV20-1,CSARTLAGGMSDTQYF
TRBV11-2,CASSLDFGGTYEQYF
TRBV20-1,CSARQLHGNEQFF
TRBV6-5,CASSYSGPLIGEAFF
TRBV3-1,CASSHGTAGYGYTF
TRBV15,CATSRQTSGGNNEQFF
TRBV28,CASSFPTGTDNNEQFF
TRBV20-1,CSAPKPGLAGDQYF
TRBV29-1,CSVRQGSGTGELFF
TRBV7-2,CASSLDRVRTDTQYF
TRBV28,CASSLWGRGSSYEQYF
TRBV6-1,CASNRLAGVTDTQYF
TRBV6-1,CASGHRDTGTGELFF
TRBV18,CASSPLTGSYEQYF
TRBV29-1,CSVVLLAGAQETQYF
TRBV5-1,CASSDGFGTDTQYF
TRBV7-9,CASSLEQGPSGNQPQHF
TRBV28,CASSPSDSHNEQFF
TRBV4-2,CASSQETVGWGSLETQYF
TRBV5-1,CASSMTGGETQYF
TRBV6-1,CASSKDPGTSGGGSSYEQYF
TRBV15,CATSRGIGALGELFF
TRBV7-2,CASSLALSKGETQYF
TRBV25-1,CASSKLGEQYF
TRBV7-6,CASSLVEGAASPLHF
TRBV29-1,CSAPLDRAREDTQYF
TRBV12-3/TRBV12-4,CASSQTSGGAQPYYTDTQYF
TRBV4-1,CASSQESADNTGELFF
TRBV5-5,CASSSNGQRNQPQHF
TRBV30,CAWKTAWGTDTQYF
TRBV9,CASSAQLVPNEQFF
TRBV12-3/TRBV12-4,CASSLERGNTGELFF
TRBV11-2,CASSLVGFAGLAGENTGELFF
TRBV19,CASSFNQRPGQGNTEAFF
TRBV3-1,CASSPHEETQYF
TRBV7-2,CASSLRRNEQYF
TRBV12-3/TRBV12-4,CAIQPPGNTIYF
TRBV18,CASSPAGGGEQYF
TRBV6-1,CASSWTGVGNIQYF
TRBV4-1,CASSPMRGVYYEQYF
TRBV4-2,CASSQDLGGRGGELFF
TRBV29-1,CSVGRGRQETQYF
TRBV5-6,CASSLKGAREQYF
TRBV20-1,CSARRPTDGNQPQHF
TRBV6-1,CASSELGLRRYF
TRBV11-2,CASSRTGGGFPNTGELFF
TRBV11-2,CASSLIGEQYF
TRBV28,CASSQVTGISLNSPLHF
TRBV7-8,CASSSLYYHDSYNEQFF
TRBV5-1,CASSRGTNPGYTF
TRBV29-1,CSVGVDTQYF
TRBV4-1,CASSQEAVRPQHF
TRBV20-1,CSARGTSGSAKNIQYF
TRBV5-1,CASSLSGRAGNEQFF
TRBV6-1,CASGLQGKGNQPQHF
TRBV12-3/TRBV12-4,CASSSREGSGETQYF